A single T cell receptor beta chain is shown here with its context. The record originates from a study of blood T cell repertoires in COVID-19. The table came from immunoSEQ multiplex PCR; TCRdb's copy has only in-frame clones and leaves some out. The sample includes about 130,000 clones, over 75% of them seen just once. Germline V CDR1 and CDR2: SQVTM, ANQGSEA. CDR3 length equals 13 residues. J gave up 8 bases and V 7 bases, and 12 bases lay outside the gene matches. This receptor was taken from a woman at least 80 years old with acute or convalescent COVID-19. Sequencing was performed on peripheral blood. This chain uses TRBV29-1 with TRBJ1-2; TRBD1 agrees at 8 bases. The DNA for the CDR3 is TGCAGCGGATCAGGGGGCCTGGCAGGGGGCTACACCTTC. Translated, it gives CSGSGGLAGGYTF.